This T cell receptor (beta chain) came from a study of immune cell composition in non-small cell lung cancer. The protocol was immunoSEQ multiplex PCR, while the TCRdb copy is restricted to in-frame clones and leaves out a portion. The sample has about 1,100 clones; 69% are singletons. The germline V gene has CDR1 SGHRS and CDR2 YFSETQ. V was clipped by 0 bases and J by 6 bases; unmatched bases: 7. The CDR3 is 16 amino acids. Input material: lung tumor tissue. The chain uses TRBV5-1 and TRBJ2-3; 10 bases fit TRBD2. The receptor was derived from a human donor with non-small cell lung cancer. The CDR3 DNA follows: TGCGCCAGCAGCTTGGCCCTAGCGGGAGTAGGTGATACGCAGTATTTT. Translated: CASSLALAGVGDTQYF.